This TCR beta chain was recorded in a study of siplizumab effects on memory and regulatory T cells. The germline gives CDR1 LNHDA, CDR2 SQIVND (reference sequence). V was trimmed by 5 bases and J by 5 bases, leaving 14 bases between them. The CDR3 spans 14 residues. Only in-frame clones appear in the TCRdb table, and some are missing; sequencing was by immunoSEQ multiplex PCR. The sample records tens of thousands of clones, roughly 90% being singletons. The origin of this receptor is a human donor in good health. The rearrangement uses TRBV19 and TRBJ2-3; D is undetermined. The sample was naive CD4+ T cells sorted from blood. The CDR3 reads CASSFNSVGDTQYF. The CDR3 DNA sequence: TGTGCCAGTAGTTTCAACAGTGTCGGAGATACGCAGTATTTT.